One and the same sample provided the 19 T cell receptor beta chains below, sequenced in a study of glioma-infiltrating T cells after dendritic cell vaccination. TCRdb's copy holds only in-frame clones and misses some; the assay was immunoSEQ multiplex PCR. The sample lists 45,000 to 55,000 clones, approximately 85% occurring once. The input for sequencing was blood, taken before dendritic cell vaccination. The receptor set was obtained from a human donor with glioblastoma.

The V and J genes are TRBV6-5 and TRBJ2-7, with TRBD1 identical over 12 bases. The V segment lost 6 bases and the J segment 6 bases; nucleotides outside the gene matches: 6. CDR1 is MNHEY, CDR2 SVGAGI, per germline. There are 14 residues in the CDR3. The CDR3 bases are TGTGCCAGCAGGTCGGGACAGGGGGCGCGCGAGCAGTACTTC. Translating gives CASRSGQGAREQYF.

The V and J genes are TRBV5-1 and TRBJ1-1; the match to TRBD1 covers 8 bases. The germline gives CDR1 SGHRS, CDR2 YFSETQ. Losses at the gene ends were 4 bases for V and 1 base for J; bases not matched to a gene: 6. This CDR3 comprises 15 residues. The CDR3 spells CASSRGGTGNTEAFF. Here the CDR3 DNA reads TGCGCCAGCAGCAGGGGGGGGACAGGGAACACTGAAGCTTTCTTT.

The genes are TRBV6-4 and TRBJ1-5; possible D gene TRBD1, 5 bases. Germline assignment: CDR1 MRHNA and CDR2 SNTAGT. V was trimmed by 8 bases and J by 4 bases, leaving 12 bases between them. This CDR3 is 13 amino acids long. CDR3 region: CASGPGQNQPQHF. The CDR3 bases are TGTGCCAGCGGGCCAGGGCAAAATCAGCCCCAGCATTTT.

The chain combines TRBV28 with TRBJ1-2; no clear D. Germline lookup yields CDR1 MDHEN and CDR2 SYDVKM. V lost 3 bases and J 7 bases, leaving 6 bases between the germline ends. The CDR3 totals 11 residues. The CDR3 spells CASSFAGGYTF. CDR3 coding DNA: TGTGCCAGCAGTTTCGCGGGTGGCTACACCTTC.

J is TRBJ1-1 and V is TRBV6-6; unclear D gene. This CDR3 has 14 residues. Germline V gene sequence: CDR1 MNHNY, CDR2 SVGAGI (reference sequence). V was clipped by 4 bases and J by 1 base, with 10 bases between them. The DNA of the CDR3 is TGTGCCAGCAGTTTATCTACCCGGAACACTGAAGCTTTCTTT. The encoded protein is CASSLSTRNTEAFF.

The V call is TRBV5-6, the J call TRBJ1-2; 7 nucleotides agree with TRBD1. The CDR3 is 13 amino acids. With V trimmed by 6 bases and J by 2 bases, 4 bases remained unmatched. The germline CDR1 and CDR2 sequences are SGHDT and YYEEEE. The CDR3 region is CASNYRGNYGYTF. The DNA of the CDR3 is TGTGCCAGCAATTACAGGGGAAACTATGGCTACACCTTC.

The CDR3 sequence: CASSSLAGVLHEQFF. CDR3 DNA: TGTGCCAGCAGTTCCTTGGCGGGAGTTCTCCATGAGCAGTTCTTC. V usage is TRBV7-3 and J usage is TRBJ2-1; TRBD2 matches 7 bases. CDR3 size: 15 residues. V lost 6 bases and J lost 8; bases outside the gene matches: 13. Germline values: CDR1 SGHTA, CDR2 FQGTGA.

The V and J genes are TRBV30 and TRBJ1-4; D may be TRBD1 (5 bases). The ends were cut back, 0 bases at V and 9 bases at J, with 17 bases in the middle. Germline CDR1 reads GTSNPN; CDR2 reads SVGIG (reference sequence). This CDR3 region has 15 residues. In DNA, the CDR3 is TGTGCCTGGAGTGTCGAAACAGGACGAGGAAAAAAACTGTTTTTT. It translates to CAWSVETGRGKKLFF.

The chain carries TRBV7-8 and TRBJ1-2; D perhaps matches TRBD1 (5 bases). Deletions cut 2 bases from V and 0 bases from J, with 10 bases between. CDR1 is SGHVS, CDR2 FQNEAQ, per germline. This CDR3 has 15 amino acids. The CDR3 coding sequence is TGTGCCAGCAGCTTACGGCAGGGCACTAACTATGGCTACACCTTC. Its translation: CASSLRQGTNYGYTF.

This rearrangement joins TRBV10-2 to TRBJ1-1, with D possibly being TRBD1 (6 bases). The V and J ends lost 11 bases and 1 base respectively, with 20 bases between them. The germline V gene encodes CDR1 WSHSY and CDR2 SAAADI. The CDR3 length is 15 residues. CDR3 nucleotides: TGCGCCGCCGGCACGGGGGGCATCGGGAACACTGAAGCTTTCTTT. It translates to CAAGTGGIGNTEAFF.

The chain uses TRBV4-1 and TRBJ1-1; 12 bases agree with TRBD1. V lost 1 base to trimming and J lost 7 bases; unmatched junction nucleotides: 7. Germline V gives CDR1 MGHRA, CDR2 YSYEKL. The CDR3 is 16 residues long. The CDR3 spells CASSQGPGQGAIEAFF. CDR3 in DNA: TGCGCCAGCAGCCAAGGACCGGGACAGGGGGCTATTGAAGCTTTCTTT.

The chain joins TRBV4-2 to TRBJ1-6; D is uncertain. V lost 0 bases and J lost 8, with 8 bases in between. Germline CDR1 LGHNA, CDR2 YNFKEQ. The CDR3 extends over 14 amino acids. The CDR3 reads CASSQDSRDSPLHF. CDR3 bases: TGTGCCAGCAGCCAAGATTCGAGGGATTCACCCCTCCACTTT.

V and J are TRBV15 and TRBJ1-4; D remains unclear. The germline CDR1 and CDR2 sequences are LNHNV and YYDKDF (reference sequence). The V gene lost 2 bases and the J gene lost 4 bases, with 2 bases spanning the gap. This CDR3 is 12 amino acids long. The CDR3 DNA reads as TGTGCCACCAGCAGACATAATGAAAAACTGTTTTTT. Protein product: CATSRHNEKLFF.

The CDR3 DNA follows: TGCGCCAGCAGCCAAGGTAAGGGGAAGGAGACCCAGTACTTC. Its protein is CASSQGKGKETQYF. The gene calls are TRBV4-1 and TRBJ2-5, with a tentative D call TRBD1 (5 bases). In germline, CDR1 is MGHRA, CDR2 YSYEKL. The CDR3 extends over 14 amino acids. V was clipped by 1 base and J by 5 bases, with 11 bases between them.

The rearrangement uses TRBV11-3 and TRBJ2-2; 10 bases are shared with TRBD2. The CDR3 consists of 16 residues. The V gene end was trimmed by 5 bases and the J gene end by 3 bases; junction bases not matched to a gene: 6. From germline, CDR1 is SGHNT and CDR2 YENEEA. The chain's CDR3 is CASSRLLAGDTGELFF. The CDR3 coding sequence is TGTGCCAGCAGCCGACTCCTAGCGGGGGACACCGGGGAGCTGTTTTTT. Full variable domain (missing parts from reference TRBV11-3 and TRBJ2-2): EAGVVQSPRYKIIEKKQPVAFWCNPISGHNTLYWYLQNLGQGPELLIRYENEEAVDDSQLPKDRFSAERLKGVDSTLKIQPAELGDSAVYLCASSRLLAGDTGELFFGEGSRLTVL.

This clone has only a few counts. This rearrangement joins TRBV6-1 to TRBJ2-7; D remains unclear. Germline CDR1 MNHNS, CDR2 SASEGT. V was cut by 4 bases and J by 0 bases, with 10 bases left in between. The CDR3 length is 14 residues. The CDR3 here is CASSASSSSYEQYF. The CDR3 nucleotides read TGTGCCAGCAGTGCCTCTAGTAGCTCCTACGAGCAGTACTTC.

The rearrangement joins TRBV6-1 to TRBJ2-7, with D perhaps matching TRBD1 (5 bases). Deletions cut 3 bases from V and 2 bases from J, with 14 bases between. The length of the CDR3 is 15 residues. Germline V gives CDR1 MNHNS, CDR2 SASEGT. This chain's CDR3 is CASSEWSGSAYEQYF. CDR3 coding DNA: TGTGCCAGCAGTGAGTGGTCAGGGTCCGCCTACGAGCAGTACTTC.

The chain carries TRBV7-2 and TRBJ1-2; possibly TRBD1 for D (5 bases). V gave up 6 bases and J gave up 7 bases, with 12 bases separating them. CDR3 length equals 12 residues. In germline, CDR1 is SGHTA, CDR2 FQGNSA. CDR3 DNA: TGTGCCAGCAGTTTTTTAGGGGTTGGCTACACCTTC. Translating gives CASSFLGVGYTF. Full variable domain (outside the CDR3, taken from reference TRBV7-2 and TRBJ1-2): GAGVSQSPSNKVTEKGKDVELRCDPISGHTALYWYRQSLGQGLEFLIYFQGNSAPDKSGLPSDRFSAERTGGSVSTLTIQRTQQEDSAVYLCASSFLGVGYTFGSGTRLTVV.

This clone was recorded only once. The CDR3 region has the DNA TGTGCCAGCAGCCCCGGGGGTAGCAATCAGCCCCAGCATTTT. Translation gives CASSPGGSNQPQHF. This chain links TRBV7-2 with TRBJ1-5; tentatively, D is TRBD1 (5 bases). The CDR3 is 14 residues long. Trimming left V 5 bases short and J 0 bases short, with 8 bases between. CDR1 is SGHTA and CDR2 is FQGNSA in the germline V gene.